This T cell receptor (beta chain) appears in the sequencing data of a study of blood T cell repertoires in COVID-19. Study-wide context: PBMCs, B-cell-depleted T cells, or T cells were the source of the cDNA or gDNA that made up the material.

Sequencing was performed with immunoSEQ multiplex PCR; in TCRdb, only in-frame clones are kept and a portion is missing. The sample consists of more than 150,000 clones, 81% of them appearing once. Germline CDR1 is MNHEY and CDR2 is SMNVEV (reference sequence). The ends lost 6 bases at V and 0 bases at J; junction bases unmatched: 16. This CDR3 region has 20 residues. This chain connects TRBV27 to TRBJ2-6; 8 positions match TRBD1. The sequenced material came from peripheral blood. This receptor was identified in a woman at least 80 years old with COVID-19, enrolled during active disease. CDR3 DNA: TGTGCCAGCAGGACCGATCTTGGGACAGGCGAGTTCTCTGGGGCCAACGTCCTGACTTTC. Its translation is CASRTDLGTGEFSGANVLTF.